Presented here are 21 T cell receptor beta chains from one specimen sequenced in a study of control samples from healthy donors and cancer patients. Clones were read by immunoSEQ multiplex PCR, and TCRdb kept only the in-frame ones, dropping some. The table records over 100,000 clones, just over 90% of them present only once. The source material was blood. All receptors come from a human donor in good health. The donor label of this sample is uncertain.

The gene calls are TRBV6-5 and TRBJ1-2, with TRBD1 matching 8 bases. Germline CDR1 reads MNHEY; CDR2 reads SVGAGI. Losses at the gene ends were 4 bases for V and 3 bases for J; bases not matched to a gene: 7. The CDR3 is 15 amino acids. CDR3 DNA sequence: TGTGCCAGCAGTTTTGGGACGACAGGGGACTATGGCTACACCTTC. Translation gives CASSFGTTGDYGYTF.

The J gene is TRBJ1-2, the V gene TRBV2, with D possibly being TRBD1 (6 bases). This CDR3 spans 14 amino acids. Germline CDR1 reads SNHLY; CDR2 reads FYNNEI. The V and J ends lost 5 bases and 3 bases respectively, with 13 bases between them. The DNA of the CDR3 is TGTGCCAGCAGTCTTTCTTCAGGGGACTATGGCTACACCTTC. Amino acids: CASSLSSGDYGYTF.

The V gene is TRBV9, the J gene TRBJ1-2; no firm D call. CDR3 length: 14 residues. The ends were cut back, 0 bases at V and 6 bases at J, with 12 bases in the middle. Germline-derived CDR1 and CDR2 are SGDLS and YYNGEE. The CDR3 spells CASSVGPNGDGYTF. The CDR3 DNA is TGTGCCAGCAGCGTAGGGCCAAACGGGGATGGCTACACCTTC.

This rearrangement joins TRBV7-2 to TRBJ1-5; D perhaps matches TRBD1 (5 bases). There are 15 residues in the CDR3. With 3 bases removed from V and 0 bases from J, the gap between germline ends came to 9 bases. CDR1 SGHTA and CDR2 FQGNSA come from the germline V gene. CDR3 DNA: TGTGCCAGCAGCTTTACGACAGATAGCAATCAGCCCCAGCATTTT. Protein: CASSFTTDSNQPQHF.

The chain links TRBV19 to TRBJ1-1; no clear D. The CDR3 runs 12 residues. Germline V gene data show CDR1 as LNHDA and CDR2 as SQIVND (reference sequence). The V and J ends lost 6 bases and 0 bases respectively, with 5 bases between them. CDR3 sequence: CASRTMNTEAFF. In DNA, the CDR3 is TGTGCCAGTAGGACGATGAACACTGAAGCTTTCTTT. Full variable domain (missing parts from reference TRBV19 and TRBJ1-1): DGGITQSPKYLFRKEGQNVTLSCEQNLNHDAMYWYRQDPGQGLRLIYYSQIVNDFQKGDIAEGYSVSREKKESFPLTVTSAQKNPTAFYLCASRTMNTEAFFGQGTRLTVV.

V usage is TRBV6-5 and J usage is TRBJ1-4; 7 bases line up with TRBD1. V lost 7 bases and J lost 3; bases outside the gene matches: 5. In germline, CDR1 is MNHEY, CDR2 SVGAGI. This CDR3 is 14 amino acids long. The CDR3 DNA sequence: TGTGCCAGCATTTCAGGGGGTTCTAATGAAAAACTGTTTTTT. Translation: CASISGGSNEKLFF.

The rearrangement uses TRBV7-3 and TRBJ1-2, with D maybe TRBD1 (5 bases). The germline V gene encodes CDR1 SGHTA and CDR2 FQGTGA. The V gene lost 4 bases and the J gene lost 6 bases, with 6 bases spanning the gap. This CDR3 has 11 amino acids. The chain's CDR3 is CASSWTNGYTF. The CDR3 DNA follows: TGTGCCAGCAGCTGGACAAATGGCTACACCTTC.

V is TRBV19 and J is TRBJ1-1, with D maybe TRBD1 (5 bases). V dropped 5 bases and J dropped 5 bases, with 6 bases sitting between them. This CDR3 region has 11 residues. Germline V gene lookup returns CDR1 LNHDA and CDR2 SQIVND (reference sequence). The CDR3 sequence: CASSGGTEAFF. The CDR3 DNA sequence: TGTGCCAGTAGTGGGGGGACTGAAGCTTTCTTT.

J is TRBJ1-2 and V is TRBV5-1, with D unclear. V was clipped by 4 bases and J by 0 bases, with 10 bases between them. The CDR3 loop spans 14 amino acids. Germline V gene sequence: CDR1 SGHRS, CDR2 YFSETQ. CDR3: CASSPDGANYGYTF. CDR3 in DNA: TGCGCCAGCAGCCCCGACGGGGCTAACTATGGCTACACCTTC.

The chain joins TRBV2 to TRBJ1-2; possible D gene TRBD1, 5 bases. V gave up 6 bases and J gave up 7 bases, with 24 bases separating them. The CDR3 has 16 residues. Per germline, CDR1 SNHLY and CDR2 FYNNEI. The CDR3 sequence: CASSLEGQSGLGGYTF. The CDR3 region has the DNA TGTGCCAGCAGCTTGGAGGGGCAGTCAGGTTTAGGTGGCTACACCTTC.

The chain joins TRBV5-1 to TRBJ2-2, with TRBD1 identical over 7 bases. From germline, CDR1 is SGHRS and CDR2 YFSETQ. The CDR3 has 15 residues. V lost 0 bases and J lost 7; bases outside the gene matches: 6. The DNA for the CDR3 is TGCGCCAGCAGCTTGGGCCTACAGGGGCTCGGGGAGCTGTTTTTT. Residues: CASSLGLQGLGELFF. The full variable domain, with the rest looked up from reference TRBV5-1 and TRBJ2-2, is KAGVTQTPRYLIKTRGQQVTLSCSPISGHRSVSWYQQTPGQGLQFLFEYFSETQRNKGNFPGRFSGRQFSNSRSEMNVSTLELGDSALYLCASSLGLQGLGELFFGEGSRLTVL.

This clone was observed a handful of times. This chain uses TRBV30 with TRBJ1-5; unclear D gene. The CDR3 runs 13 residues. Trimming pared 0 bases from V and 4 bases from J, leaving 7 bases between. Germline values: CDR1 GTSNPN, CDR2 SVGIG (reference sequence). The CDR3 loop is CAWSVRQNQPQHF. The CDR3 DNA is TGTGCCTGGAGTGTACGACAAAATCAGCCCCAGCATTTT.

The V gene is TRBV7-9, the J gene TRBJ2-5, with TRBD2 matching 9 bases. CDR3 length: 17 residues. CDR1 and CDR2 from the germline V gene are SEHNR and FQNEAQ (reference sequence). The V gene end was trimmed by 4 bases and the J gene end by 5 bases; junction bases not matched to a gene: 14. The CDR3 sequence: CASSSQFGSGGTETQYF. CDR3 DNA sequence: TGTGCCAGCAGCTCTCAATTCGGTAGCGGGGGAACGGAGACCCAGTACTTC. The full variable domain, completed using reference TRBV7-9 and TRBJ2-5, is DTGVSQNPRHKITKRGQNVTFRCDPISEHNRLYWYRQTLGQGPEFLTYFQNEAQLEKSRLLSDRFSAERPKGSFSTLEIQRTEQGDSAMYLCASSSQFGSGGTETQYFGPGTRLLVL.

This clone was detected only a few times. This chain joins TRBV28 and TRBJ2-1; D tentatively fits TRBD1 or TRBD2 (5 bases each). V lost 6 bases to trimming and J lost 1 base, with 13 bases between them. The germline gives CDR1 MDHEN, CDR2 SYDVKM. The CDR3 is made up of 15 amino acids. As DNA, the CDR3 is TGTGCCAGCAGCACCGGGACCGAGTCCTACAATGAGCAGTTCTTC. It encodes CASSTGTESYNEQFF.

This chain connects TRBV12-3 or TRBV12-4 to TRBJ2-7; D gene ambiguous. The CDR3 totals 11 residues. Trimming took 1 base from V and 6 from J, leaving 4 bases between them. Here the CDR3 reads CASSLVGEQYF. Here the CDR3 DNA reads TGTGCCAGCAGTTTAGTAGGCGAGCAGTACTTC.

The rearrangement links TRBV15 to TRBJ2-2; D is undetermined. The CDR3 totals 14 residues. Germline V gives CDR1 LNHNV, CDR2 YYDKDF (reference sequence). The V end was cut by 1 base, the J end by 4 bases, with 7 bases between. The CDR3 reads CATSRVVGTGELFF. CDR3 coding DNA: TGTGCCACCAGCAGAGTCGTTGGCACCGGGGAGCTGTTTTTT.

The V and J genes are TRBV5-6 and TRBJ2-5; D is possibly TRBD2 (5 bases). The V and J ends lost 1 base and 2 bases respectively, with 6 bases between them. Germline values: CDR1 SGHDT, CDR2 YYEEEE. CDR3 length equals 13 residues. The CDR3 DNA is TGTGCCAGCAGCTTGCCGGGACAAGAGACCCAGTACTTC. Translation gives CASSLPGQETQYF.

V and J are TRBV15 and TRBJ1-1; D not resolved. V was pared by 5 bases and J by 6 bases, with 19 bases between. Germline CDR1 is LNHNV and CDR2 is YYDKDF (reference sequence). The CDR3 consists of 15 residues. CDR3 loop: CATSASLWIVSEAFF. CDR3 bases: TGTGCCACCAGCGCTAGCCTATGGATAGTATCTGAAGCTTTCTTT.

This sequence joins TRBV4-1 and TRBJ2-7, with 8 bases that match TRBD2. Germline assignment: CDR1 MGHRA and CDR2 YSYEKL. The CDR3 loop spans 18 amino acids. V lost 0 bases, J lost 1 base, and 11 bases stayed unmatched. In nucleotides, the CDR3 is TGCGCCAGCAGCCAAGACGGGGGGGGTAGCACGGTATCCTACGAGCAGTACTTC. It specifies CASSQDGGGSTVSYEQYF.

This chain links TRBV11-2 with TRBJ2-5; possible D gene TRBD1, 6 bases. This CDR3 has 16 residues. CDR1 SGHAT and CDR2 FQNNGV come from the germline V gene. V dropped 4 bases and J dropped 4 bases, with 19 bases sitting between them. DNA for the CDR3: TGTGCCAGCAGCTGGGGGACAAACGCTGGGGCAGAGACCCAGTACTTC. Encoded protein: CASSWGTNAGAETQYF.

This chain links TRBV11-1 with TRBJ2-1; D unresolved. Germline CDR1 and CDR2: SGHAT and FQDESV (reference sequence). The CDR3 has 13 residues. The V gene lost 1 base and the J gene lost 3 bases, with 4 bases spanning the gap. For the CDR3, the DNA is TGTGCCAGCAGCTTAGGGAGCTACAATGAGCAGTTCTTC. As protein: CASSLGSYNEQFF.